This record covers a single T cell receptor (beta chain). Its target is not known. The data originate from a study of cytomegalovirus exposure and HLA in healthy donors. General study results and limits: When analyzed later, the rates of TCR association showed variation by HLA locus, with DRB1 the most and HLA-C the fewest.

PCR amplification relied on 60 Vbeta primers (plus 13 Jbeta primers). Method: immunoSEQ multiplex PCR; TCRdb's copy keeps in-frame clones and lacks some. Seen in this sample are about 52,000 clones; the ten most common clones hold roughly an eighth. Germline V CDR1 and CDR2: SNHLY, FYNNEI. V shed 6 bases, J shed 3 bases, and the junction held 13 bases outside the gene matches. The CDR3 spans 16 residues. Donors sampled were nominally healthy, though unrecorded immune exposures were likely. The chain has TRBV2 and TRBJ1-1; 7 bases agree with TRBD1. Source material: PBMCs. The TCR comes from a woman in her sixties or seventies in good health and CMV-seropositive. The CDR3 nucleotides read TGTGCCAGCAGAGACCTCTTTGACAGGGCGGACACTGAAGCTTTCTTT. Its protein is CASRDLFDRADTEAFF. Variable domain in full (rest from reference TRBV2 and TRBJ1-1): EPEVTQTPSHQVTQMGQEVILRCVPISNHLYFYWYRQILGQKVEFLVSFYNNEISEKSEIFDDQFSVERPDGSNFTLKIRSTKLEDSAMYFCASRDLFDRADTEAFFGQGTRLTVV.